Below, 9 T cell receptor beta chains from the same sample are listed, as sequenced in a study of cytomegalovirus exposure and HLA in healthy donors. PCR amplification relied on 60 Vbeta primers (plus 13 Jbeta primers). Libraries were prepared by immunoSEQ multiplex PCR; TCRdb keeps only in-frame clonotypes and omits some of them. The data contain about 130,000 clones, 80% of them seen just once; the ten biggest clones take up 2.5%. What was sequenced was PBMCs. The receptors derive from a man younger than 45 in good health and CMV-seronegative.

The J gene is TRBJ2-2, the V gene TRBV9; possibly TRBD1 for D (6 bases). The CDR3 runs to 16 residues. V dropped 3 bases and J dropped 6 bases, with 18 bases sitting between them. CDR1 is SGDLS and CDR2 is YYNGEE in the germline V gene. The CDR3 DNA reads as TGTGCCAGCAGCGCAAGGACAGTAGAGAGCTCCGGGGAGCTGTTTTTT. Its protein product is CASSARTVESSGELFF.

This sequence joins TRBV7-2 and TRBJ2-5; 8 bases align to TRBD1. The V gene's germline CDR1 is SGHTA and CDR2 FQGNSA. The CDR3 spans 13 residues. J gave up 7 bases and V 4 bases, and 5 bases lay outside the gene matches. The CDR3 sequence is CASSSGTGGTQYF. CDR3 nucleotides: TGTGCCAGCAGCTCCGGGACAGGTGGGACCCAGTACTTC.

The rearrangement links TRBV7-9 to TRBJ2-3; TRBD1 matches 10 bases. Trimming at V came to 3 bases and at J to 4 bases, leaving 4 bases not matched to a gene. The CDR3 contains 15 residues. Germline V CDR1 and CDR2: SEHNR, FQNEAQ (reference sequence). The CDR3 DNA follows: TGTGCCAGCAGCTTGGGGACAGGGGCTTCAGATACGCAGTATTTT. Its protein is CASSLGTGASDTQYF.

The chain employs TRBV7-2 and TRBJ2-3; D gene unclear. The CDR3 runs 13 residues. Germline assignment: CDR1 SGHTA and CDR2 FQGNSA. V gave up 0 bases and J gave up 4 bases, with 5 bases separating them. The CDR3 DNA reads as TGTGCCAGCAGCTTAGCCGGGTCAGATACGCAGTATTTT. Translating it yields CASSLAGSDTQYF.

J is TRBJ1-4 and V is TRBV19; TRBD1 matches 8 bases. CDR1 and CDR2 (germline): LNHDA, SQIVND (reference sequence). J was trimmed by 9 bases and V by 5 bases; bases with no gene match: 5. This CDR3 region has 13 residues. The CDR3 DNA is TGTGCCAGTAGTGGGGACAGGTGGAAAAAACTGTTTTTT. This sequence encodes CASSGDRWKKLFF.

The chain carries TRBV27 and TRBJ2-5, with TRBD2 matching 15 bases. CDR3 length: 17 residues. With V trimmed by 3 bases and J by 5 bases, 7 bases remained unmatched. CDR1 MNHEY and CDR2 SMNVEV come from the germline V gene (reference sequence). The CDR3 DNA is TGTGCCAGCAGTTTGGGACTAGCGGGAGGATTCGGCGAGACCCAGTACTTC. This sequence encodes CASSLGLAGGFGETQYF.

The chain recombines TRBV27 with TRBJ2-7, with 11 bases lining up with TRBD2. Trimming took 2 bases from V and 4 from J; bases not matched to a gene: 4. This CDR3 region has 15 residues. Germline V lookup: CDR1 MNHEY, CDR2 SMNVEV (reference sequence). DNA for the CDR3: TGTGCCAGCAGTTTAACTAGCGGGAGTATGTACGAGCAGTACTTC. Translating it yields CASSLTSGSMYEQYF.

The chain is built from TRBV28 and TRBJ2-7, with 7 bases that match TRBD1. CDR1 is MDHEN and CDR2 is SYDVKM in the germline V gene. The CDR3 consists of 16 residues. The V gene end was trimmed by 7 bases and the J gene end by 0 bases; junction bases not matched to a gene: 12. The DNA for the CDR3 is TGTGCCAGCACCACGGCGGTAGGGGGCGCCTCCTACGAGCAGTACTTC. It is translated as CASTTAVGGASYEQYF.

In its sample, this clone was seen once. The chain combines TRBV10-1 with TRBJ2-3, with TRBD1 matching over 7 bases. Trimming cost V 3 bases and J 2 bases; bases outside gene matches: 5. The CDR3 spans 15 residues. The germline V gene encodes CDR1 WNHNN and CDR2 SYGVQD (reference sequence). The CDR3 region is CASSEVDRYTDTQYF. The CDR3 bases are TGCGCCAGCAGTGAAGTGGACAGGTACACAGATACGCAGTATTTT.